This T cell receptor (beta chain) came from a study of blood T cell repertoires in COVID-19. Study background: There were acute and convalescent COVID-19 samples, and they came from the United States, Italy and Spain. PBMCs, B-cell-depleted T cells, or T cells were the source of the cDNA or gDNA that made up the material.

The CDR3 is 15 residues long. Germline-derived CDR1 and CDR2 are SGDLS and YYNGEE. V gave up 2 bases and J gave up 5 bases; unmatched junction bases: 8. Original analysis: Quantification of nucleated cells was approximated via reference gene primer amplification. The repertoire was sequenced with immunoSEQ multiplex PCR; TCRdb's copy has only in-frame clones and lacks some. Clone size and V and J calls were adopted from that table, with D and trimming inferred from the DNA. The sample has about 240,000 clones, approximately 86% seen once. In this sample, this clone turned up a few times. This chain joins TRBV9 and TRBJ2-5, with 8 bases fitting TRBD2. The sample consisted of peripheral blood. The sequence was obtained from a woman between 65 and 79 years old with active or convalescent COVID-19. This CDR3 reads CASSVGAGAAETQYF. CDR3 coding DNA: TGTGCCAGCAGCGTGGGAGCGGGGGCGGCGGAGACCCAGTACTTC.